This TCR beta chain is from a study of vaccination and CD4 T cells after COVID-19. The overall study: Each participant underwent a two-dose regimen of either the BNT162b2 or the mRNA-1273 vaccine. The stimulating agents, overlapping spike peptides, came from SARS-CoV-2, HCoV-NL63, HCoV-OC43 and HCoV-229E.

The treatment: roughly ten-day PBMC culture with coronavirus spike peptide pools or control peptides (ViraFEST assay). IL-2 at about 9.3 IU/ml and peptide pools at 9 to 10 ug/ml were added to PBMCs cultured at about 2 million per well. The cultures had half their medium swapped for fresh IL-2 medium on days 3 and 7. Germline trimming cut 6 bases from V and 6 bases from J; bases unmatched to any gene: 8. Germline lookup yields CDR1 DFQATT and CDR2 SNEGSKA (reference sequence). There are 13 residues in the CDR3. A remark on this clonotype: Its antigen is not identified.

Sequencing of cultured CD4+ T cell DNA used the Oncomine TCR Beta short-read assay. Using its own MiXCR run on the PCR reads, TCRdb lists one record per CDR3 protein. The sample lists about 15,000 distinct CDR3 sequences; 55% to 60% were seen once. This chain uses TRBV20-1 with TRBJ2-5; 9 bases match TRBD1. The TCR sequence derives from a human donor who had recovered from COVID-19. Sequencing used CD4+ T cells from blood, cultured in vitro. This CDR3 is CSAARDREQTQYF. Written as DNA, the CDR3 is TGCAGTGCCGCCCGGGACAGGGAACAGACCCAGTACTTC.